This T cell receptor (beta chain) was sequenced for a study of cytomegalovirus exposure and HLA in healthy donors (dated by TCRdb to 2015 to 2018). With respect to the entire study: A later analysis indicated that the 95 to 150 validation repertoires were generated on the platform also employed for the approximately 690 repertoires of the first cohort. To predict cytomegalovirus infection status, the study brought together high-throughput TCR immunosequencing, statistical association of individual TCRs with disease status, and machine learning. Besides the first cohort of around 700 subjects, a separate validation cohort made up of 120 different subjects was used. The aim of the study was to test whether cataloging public T cell receptors could identify signatures of past pathogen exposure. What the study reported, not specific to this receptor: The authors suggested that the approach could potentially be generalized to other disease states and immunological phenotypes. Subsequent analysis determined that TCRs grouped into clusters in the first cohort also showed a tendency toward co-occurrence across the 120 or so validation repertoires, and 85% to 95% of cluster scores exceeded 0. In both the original and validation cohorts, the classifier was reported to diagnose cytomegalovirus status with high specificity and sensitivity. A later analysis lacked HLA typing for the validation cohort, so it scored co-occurrence in that cohort across all 120 repertoires. Across donors, most TCR sequences were observed very rarely, whereas some public TCRs were present in many individuals. The study gave a list of 150 to 200 TCR beta chains associated with cytomegalovirus. A few of the identified cytomegalovirus-associated TCR beta chains were confirmed in vitro to be specific for cytomegalovirus antigens.

The method was the immunoSEQ multiplex PCR assay. Regarding the original processing steps: A statistical classification framework was developed to diagnose cytomegalovirus status using the catalog of TCR beta chain sequences. Sourced from immuneACCESS, this table was stored by TCRdb with only in-frame sequences that have V and J called. A share of the clones is absent; for the studies checked, an unresolved V gene accounts for under half, and the remainder has no known explanation. The DNA gave D and trimming, while V, J and clone size come from that table. The sample profile shows 200,000 to 300,000 clones; more than 75% of them were found once. 2.5% to 3% of the sample is in the top ten clones. Donors formed part of the validation cohort, which comprised some 120 subjects and was distinct from the first cohort of under 800 subjects. Turning to this clone: It has no known antigen specificity. No base-level quality is on record; no much larger clone is a single base apart.

The CDR3 numbers 15 residues from cysteine through phenylalanine. Here the CDR3 DNA is all that survives: 45 bases in frame from base 1. V sheds 2 bases and J sheds 0 bases, leaving 11 bases between their ends. CDR1 and CDR2 are drawn from the germline V gene: SNHLY, FYNNEI. This clonotype originated in a man younger than 35 in good health and CMV-seronegative. This receptor chain uses TRBV2 and TRBJ2-7; possibly the D gene is TRBD1, per 6 matching bases. What was sequenced was PBMCs. CDR3 sequence: CASSEPDRNSYEQYF. In nucleotide form, the sequence is TGTGCCAGCAGTGAACCCGACAGGAACTCCTACGAGCAGTACTTC.